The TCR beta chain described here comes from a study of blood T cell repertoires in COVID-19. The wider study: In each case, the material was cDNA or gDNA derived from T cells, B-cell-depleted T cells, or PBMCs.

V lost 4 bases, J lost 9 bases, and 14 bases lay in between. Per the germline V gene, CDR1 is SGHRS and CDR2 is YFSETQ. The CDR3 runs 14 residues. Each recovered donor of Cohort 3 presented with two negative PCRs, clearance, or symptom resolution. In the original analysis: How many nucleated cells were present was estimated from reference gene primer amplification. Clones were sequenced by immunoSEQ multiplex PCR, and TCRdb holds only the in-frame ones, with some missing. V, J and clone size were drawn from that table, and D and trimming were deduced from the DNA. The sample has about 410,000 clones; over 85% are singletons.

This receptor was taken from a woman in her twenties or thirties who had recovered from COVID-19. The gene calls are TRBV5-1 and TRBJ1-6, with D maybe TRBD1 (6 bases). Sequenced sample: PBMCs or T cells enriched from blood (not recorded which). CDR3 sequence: CASSPMGASSPLHF. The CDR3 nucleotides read TGCGCCAGCAGCCCGATGGGGGCTAGTTCACCCCTCCACTTT.